These 6 T cell receptor beta chains originate from one sample sequenced in a study of T cell changes during pregnancy in multiple sclerosis. Produced via immunoSEQ multiplex PCR; TCRdb's table is partial and in-frame only. The table shows tens of thousands of clones, with more than 85% occurring only once. The sequencing used CD4+ T cells from peripheral blood mononuclear cells, collected in the third trimester of pregnancy. The source of these receptors is a female donor in good health, enrolled as a control in a pregnancy study.

The chain joins TRBV30 to TRBJ2-7; 9 bases align to TRBD1. Germline V gives CDR1 GTSNPN, CDR2 SVGIG (reference sequence). The J segment lost 1 base and the V segment lost 2 bases, leaving 3 bases of the junction unmatched. CDR3 size: 14 residues. This chain's CDR3 is CAWSSGTGSYEQYF. CDR3 coding DNA: TGTGCCTGGAGTTCCGGGACAGGGTCCTACGAGCAGTACTTC.

The chain combines TRBV4-2 with TRBJ2-3; possibly TRBD2 for D (5 bases). Germline V CDR1 and CDR2: LGHNA, YNFKEQ. V lost 4 bases and J lost 3, with 11 bases in between. This CDR3 has 14 residues. Written as DNA, the CDR3 is TGTGCCAGCAGCCCCGGAGGACGGACAGATACGCAGTATTTT. Its protein is CASSPGGRTDTQYF.

The J gene is TRBJ2-2, the V gene TRBV28, with D possibly TRBD1 on 6 matching bases. Germline lookup yields CDR1 MDHEN and CDR2 SYDVKM. The germline V and J ends were trimmed by 6 bases and 5 bases, with 19 bases remaining between them. The CDR3 covers 16 residues. CDR3 in DNA: TGTGCCAGCAGGGGTTCGGAACAGGGCTCTACCGGGGAGCTGTTTTTT. Translating it yields CASRGSEQGSTGELFF.

The rearrangement joins TRBV5-6 to TRBJ1-3; 10 bases agree with TRBD1. V gave up 0 bases and J gave up 8 bases; unmatched junction bases: 11. The germline V gene encodes CDR1 SGHDT and CDR2 YYEEEE. CDR3 size: 17 residues. The CDR3 sequence: CASSLDYRDRGLDTIYF. Here the CDR3 DNA reads TGTGCCAGCAGCTTGGATTATAGGGACAGGGGTTTAGACACCATATATTTT.

The chain links TRBV15 to TRBJ1-5; D is unresolved. CDR3 length equals 16 residues. Germline V gives CDR1 LNHNV, CDR2 YYDKDF (reference sequence). The ends were cut back, 3 bases at V and 0 bases at J, with 12 bases in the middle. CDR3 nucleotide sequence: TGTGCCACCAGCAGTCTAACCCGTTATAGCAATCAGCCCCAGCATTTT. This translates into CATSSLTRYSNQPQHF.

This chain joins TRBV5-4 and TRBJ1-5; 7 bases fit TRBD1. CDR3 length equals 16 residues. Germline trimming cut 7 bases from V and 1 base from J; bases unmatched to any gene: 11. In germline, CDR1 is SGHNT, CDR2 YYREEE (reference sequence). The CDR3 region has the DNA TGTGCCAGCTCTTCCCAGGGGGGCATGAGCAATCAGCCCCAGCATTTT. It specifies CASSSQGGMSNQPQHF.